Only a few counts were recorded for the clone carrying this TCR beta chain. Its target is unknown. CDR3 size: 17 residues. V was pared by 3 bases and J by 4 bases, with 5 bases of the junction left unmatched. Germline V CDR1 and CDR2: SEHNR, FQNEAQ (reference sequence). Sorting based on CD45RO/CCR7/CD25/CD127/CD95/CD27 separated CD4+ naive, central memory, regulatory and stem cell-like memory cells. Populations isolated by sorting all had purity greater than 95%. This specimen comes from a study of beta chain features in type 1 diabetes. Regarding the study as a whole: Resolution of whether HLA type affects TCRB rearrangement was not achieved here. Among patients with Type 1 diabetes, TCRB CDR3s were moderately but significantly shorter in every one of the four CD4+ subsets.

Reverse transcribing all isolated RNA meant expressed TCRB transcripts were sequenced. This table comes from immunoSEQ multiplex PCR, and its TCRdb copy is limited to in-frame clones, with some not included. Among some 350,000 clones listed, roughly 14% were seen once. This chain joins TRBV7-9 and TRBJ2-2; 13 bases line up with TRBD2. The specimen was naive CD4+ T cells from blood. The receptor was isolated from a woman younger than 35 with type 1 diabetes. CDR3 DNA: TGTGCCAGCAGCTTGAGGACTAGCGGGAGTAGCACCGGGGAGCTGTTTTTT. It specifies CASSLRTSGSSTGELFF.